This TCR beta chain was recovered during a study of shared clonotypes between healthy human individuals. About the study: The study used three CD4 naive, three CD4 memory, two CD8 naive and one CD8 memory plate per donor.

Concerning this clone itself: Its specificity is not known.

The CDR3 is made up of 17 amino acids. The germline V gene has CDR1 ENHRY and CDR2 SYGVKD. Trimming cost V 4 bases and J 6 bases; bases outside gene matches: 14. Assay: immunoSEQ multiplex PCR; the TCRdb copy retains only in-frame clones and omits some. Of about 690,000 clones in the sample, roughly 87% are singletons; the top ten hold 34%. Study-level findings and limits: Clonotypes not shared had lower generation probabilities than those common to all four donors.

The chain employs TRBV10-3 and TRBJ2-7; 11 bases match TRBD1. Sequences were obtained from memory CD8+ T cells from PBMCs. Subset meaning: CD45RO+ cells pooled with CCR7-negative TemRA cells. This clonotype originated in a man aged 18 to 29 in good health. Some clones in this sample may be carry-over from other donors' samples. CDR3 DNA sequence: TGTGCCATCAGTGTTCGGGGGACAGGGGGGTTGGATCGCGAGCAGTACTTC. It specifies CAISVRGTGGLDREQYF.